This TCR beta chain is drawn from a study of CD8 T cells in acute hepatitis C reinfection. Study in general: CD8+ T cells specific for HCV NS3-1073 were sequenced.

Here immunoSEQ multiplex PCR was the method, and the copy in TCRdb shows in-frame clones only, minus some. The table records tens of thousands of clones, approximately 87% of them present only once. The study, taken as a whole, reports: Preferential TRBV04 and TRBV06 usage appeared in all groups and was not explained by the naive pool.

Turning to this clone: Its specificity is not known.

Time point denoted: naive CD8 control sorted from an acute-time-point sample. Acute primary HCV meant a new positive RNA or antibody result following a negative test within 24 weeks. This CDR3 is built from 16 residues. CDR1 is MNHEY, CDR2 SMNVEV, per germline (reference sequence). With V trimmed by 2 bases and J by 2 bases, 7 bases remained unmatched. Sequenced material: naive CD8+ T cells from PBMCs. The TCR was taken from a man younger than 45 with chronic hepatitis C. This chain connects TRBV27 to TRBJ2-7; TRBD1 agrees at 9 bases. CDR3 coding DNA: TGTGCCAGCAGTTTACTATACAGGGGGCGCCCCTACGAGCAGTACTTC. Amino acid sequence: CASSLLYRGRPYEQYF.